The sequence of this T cell receptor beta chain was determined in a study of cytomegalovirus exposure and HLA in healthy donors listed by TCRdb under 2017. Notes on the research overall: An earlier analysis of several hundred of the donors reported more than 250 Gb of sequence data and some 100 million unique TCR beta sequences from 150 million to 200 million T cells. Roughly 300 gigabases of sequencing data and around 85 million unique TCR sequences made up an early release that covered approximately 650 HLA-typed donors. Of the roughly 400 genotyped donors, about 80% fell in the genetic ancestry cluster associated with self-reported Caucasian donors. The aim of the study was to test whether cataloging public T cell receptors could identify signatures of past pathogen exposure. The study profiled the T cell repertoires of hundreds of subjects by immunosequencing and related them to cytomegalovirus serostatus. A separate validation cohort of roughly 110 different subjects was used in addition to the roughly 620-subject first cohort. To predict cytomegalovirus infection status, the study combined high-throughput TCR immunosequencing, statistical association of individual TCRs with disease status, and machine learning. In a later analysis, previously published TCR beta repertoires from fewer than 750 donors were re-analyzed and high-resolution HLA genotyping was added so that TCR occurrence patterns could be studied. In the later analysis, no new phenotypic data were used to find candidate immune exposures; instead, reliance was placed on TCR beta sequences and their occurrence across donors. To decide whether each TCR beta V gene segment behaved as functional or pseudogenic, an earlier analysis of approximately 620 of the donors relied on high-throughput TCR beta sequencing. Alongside the repertoire data, information on donor age, sex, ethnicity and CMV serostatus was compiled. A later genetic analysis used genome-wide SNP genotypes for about three fifths of the roughly 700 donors, treating that subset as a discovery cohort. Every discovery cohort repertoire had been produced on one sequencing platform. HLA typing included class I and class II loci at four-digit resolution. Typing coverage varied by locus: roughly 620-640 donors for A, B, C, DRB1 and DQB1; approximately 520 for DQA1; around 570 for DPA1; under 490 for DPB1. Several DR-DQ haplotypes were treated as single units for association and clustering because of strong linkage in the cohort. On average, 235,054 unique TCR beta nucleotide sequences were sequenced per donor among 398 genotyped donors of the cohort, with around 19% of those sequences being non-productive. The paper as a whole reports these results and caveats: In both the original and validation cohorts, the classifier was reported to diagnose cytomegalovirus status with high specificity and sensitivity. V-gene and J-gene trimming of TCR beta chains was associated with a missense DCLRE1C variant in a later genetic analysis, and the association was replicated in an independent cohort. The authors suggested that the approach could potentially be generalized to other disease states and immunological phenotypes. A later analysis associated about 18,000 TCR beta sequences with specific HLA alleles at a false discovery rate of 0.05. Most CMV-associated TCR beta chains appeared to be HLA-restricted in a later analysis, and the HLA associations seemed to be driven largely by CMV exposure. Some IMGT-functional V segments, including TRBV6-2 and TRBV6-3, could not be told apart with the 87-base-pair reads, so those segments were excluded. In a later analysis, the rate of TCR association differed among HLA loci, with DRB1 alleles having the most associated TCRs and HLA-C alleles having the fewest. An earlier analysis of around 500 of the donors showed that most TCR beta V segments appeared in productive rearrangements either about 87% or about 30% of the time, which broadly matched IMGT annotations. A cluster of highly shared sequence variants was judged likely to represent a technical artifact of the sequencing pipeline. The earlier analysis of a few hundred of the donors excluded roughly 16 rarely observed V segments, including chromosome 9 orphons, because counts were too low. Linkage disequilibrium might explain the correlated functional status among segregating V segments, but an unknown experimental factor could not be ruled out. When HLA alleles, especially DR and DQ, strongly co-occurred, attributing TCR associations to individual alleles was difficult. Roughly uniform sequencing depth across donors was assumed in presence/absence analyses, although this assumption may not hold. A total of some 180 TCR beta chains were listed by the study as associated with cytomegalovirus. Across donors, most TCR sequences were observed very rarely, whereas some public TCRs were present in many individuals. This cohort had only TCR beta chains sequenced, and the lack of alpha or paired-chain data limited which features could be detected. In a later analysis, HLA-associated TCR beta chains were found to be more clonally expanded and to have lower generation probabilities than equally common non-associated chains. A further reported finding was that TCR beta sequences accurately predicted the HLA-A and HLA-B alleles for most subjects in the first cohort. Three of the identified cytomegalovirus-associated TCR beta chains were confirmed in vitro to be specific for cytomegalovirus antigens. The only immune exposure information available for the cohort was CMV serostatus. In a later analysis, several top co-occurrence clusters were reported to appear linked to parvovirus B19, influenza, CMV and Epstein-Barr virus. A later genetic analysis reported fewer N-insertions in productive TCRs among donors in an Asian-associated ancestry cluster than the roughly 700-donor mean. Because some donors lacked HLA typing at each locus, the association tests relied only on the typed subset.

The library was made by the immunoSEQ multiplex PCR assay. The multiplex PCR relied on a mix of 60 forward primers for TCR Vbeta segments and 13 reverse primers for TCR Jbeta segments. Amplification of the CDR3 region of rearranged TCR beta genes was performed with a multiplex PCR assay on genomic DNA. The Illumina HiSeq System was used to sequence the amplified TCR beta libraries as 87-base-pair reads. The source study handled its data this way. A later analysis tallied around 80 million unique TCR beta chains across the 666 repertoires, and some 12 million of those chains were shared by two or more donors. Raw reads were error-corrected and collapsed into unique sequences by a nearest-neighbor algorithm in which closely related sequences were merged to remove PCR and sequencing errors. V, D and J gene segments were assigned by aligning CDR3 sequences to IMGT reference sequences. Each retained sequence needed at least a six-nucleotide match to both a V gene segment and a J gene segment. Rearrangements were classified as productive when the CDR3 lacked stop codons and remained in frame with V and J, and all other rearrangements were classified as non-productive. Following IMGT convention, CDR3 was defined as the stretch from the second conserved V-encoded cysteine up to the conserved J-encoded phenylalanine. Sequences without an unambiguous match to a single V gene segment were excluded from the earlier analysis of approximately 600 of the donors. In an earlier analysis of a few hundred of the donors, V segments were called functional above 56.7% productive rearrangements and were called segregating when the between-donor standard deviation exceeded 5%. A statistical classification framework was built to diagnose cytomegalovirus status from the catalog of TCR beta chain sequences. In a later analysis, V and J genes were assigned by comparing TCR nucleotide sequences against IMGT/GENE-DB human TR gene sequences. In a later analysis, CDR3 sequences and most-parsimonious VDJ recombination scenarios were assigned using the TCRdist pipeline. In a later analysis, each TCR beta chain was defined by its CDR3 amino acid sequence together with its V-gene family, and reads lacking a unique V-gene family were excluded. A later analysis removed 592 highly shared, low-generation-probability nucleotide sequences to deal with suspected cross-contamination and a sequencing artifact. For each public chain, a later analysis derived a clonal expansion index from normalized ranks of inferred template counts within each repertoire. Generation probabilities in a later analysis came from a VDJ recombination model fitted to out-of-frame rearrangements, and those results were checked against IGoR. In a later analysis, hypergeometric tests were used to score TCR-TCR, TCR-HLA and TCR-CMV co-occurrence, with a repertoire-size bias correction applied to TCR pairs. To estimate false discovery rates, a later analysis permuted the HLA or CMV assignments 20 times. In a later analysis, co-occurring TCRs were grouped with DBSCAN, and TCRdist sequence similarity was added when clustering was performed within HLA-allele-positive subsets. Repertoires with fewer than 30,000 or more than 120,000 public chains were left out of co-occurrence clustering, as were five repertoires with anomalous nucleotide sharing. TCRdb limited this immuneACCESS table to in-frame rearrangements with V and J called. A share of clones is missing; checked studies link under half to unresolved V genes, and the rest is unexplained. V and J calls and clone size come straight from that table; D and trimming were deduced from the DNA. The sample table holds around 100,000 clones, of which almost 80% were seen once. The ten largest clonotypes hold roughly 5% of the sample.

The germline V gene (reference sequence) sets CDR1 to SEHNR and CDR2 to FQNEAQ. The trim is 5 bases for V and 1 base for J, with a gap of 11 bases between the germline ends. The CDR3 contains 14 residues, cysteine and phenylalanine counted. The kept DNA is CDR3 alone, 42 bases in frame from the first base. Only one count was recorded for this clone. There is no known antigen for this receptor. No much larger clonotype is one base removed from it; base qualities were not supplied. In total, fewer than 750 healthy bone marrow donors made up the cohort. At the time of sampling, all cohort members were nominally healthy, though unrecorded immune exposures were likely present. The donor tested CMV seropositive, placing the donor among the 289 seropositive members of the cohort. Each donor provided a peripheral blood sample, and peripheral blood mononuclear cells were used for TCR beta sequencing. Genomic DNA was extracted from the blood cell samples with the Qiagen DNeasy Blood Extraction Kit.

Sequencing was performed on PBMCs. This sequence uses TRBV7-9 and TRBJ1-2; TRBD1 is a possible D gene, resting on 5 matching bases. The clonotype comes from a man between 60 and 75 years old in good health and CMV-seropositive. The CDR3 protein: CASSQWGSNYGYTF. The nucleotide sequence is TGTGCCAGCAGCCAGTGGGGCAGTAACTATGGCTACACCTTC.